This T cell receptor beta chain was observed in a study of blood T cell repertoires in COVID-19. Overall study: The United States, Italy and Spain supplied acute and convalescent COVID-19 samples. T cells, B-cell-depleted T cells, or PBMCs provided the cDNA or gDNA that served as material.

Per the authors' pipeline: It was from reference gene primer amplification that nucleated cell counts were estimated. Measured with immunoSEQ multiplex PCR; TCRdb has only the in-frame clones, and not every one. The V and J calls and the clone size are those of that table, but D and trimming were determined from the DNA. The sample records 100,000 to 120,000 clones, over 75% being singletons. The TCR comes from a man aged 45-60 years with acute or convalescent COVID-19. The sequencing input was peripheral blood.

Here the CDR3 DNA reads TGTGCCAGCTCACTCGACAGGGGTAGCAATCAGCCCCAGCATTTT. This encodes CASSLDRGSNQPQHF. J is TRBJ1-5 and V is TRBV18; 8 nucleotides line up with TRBD1. V dropped 4 bases and J dropped 0; count of bases not matched to a gene: 2. This CDR3 is 15 amino acids long. Germline lookup yields CDR1 KGHSH and CDR2 LQKENI.